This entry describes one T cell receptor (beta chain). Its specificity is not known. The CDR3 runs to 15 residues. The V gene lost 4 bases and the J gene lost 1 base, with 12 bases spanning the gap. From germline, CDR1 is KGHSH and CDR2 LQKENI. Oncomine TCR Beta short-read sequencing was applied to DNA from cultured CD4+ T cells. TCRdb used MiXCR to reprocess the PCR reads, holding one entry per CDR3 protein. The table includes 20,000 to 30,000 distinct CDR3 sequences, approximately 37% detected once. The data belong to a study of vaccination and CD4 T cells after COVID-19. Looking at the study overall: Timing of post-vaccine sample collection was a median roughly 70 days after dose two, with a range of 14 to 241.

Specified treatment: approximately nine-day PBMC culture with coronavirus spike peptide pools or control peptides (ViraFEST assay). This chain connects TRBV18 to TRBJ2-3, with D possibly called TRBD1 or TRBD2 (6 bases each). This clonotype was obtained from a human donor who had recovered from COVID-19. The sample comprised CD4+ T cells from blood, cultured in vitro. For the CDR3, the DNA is TGTGCCAGCTCACGGGGGGCGCGAGGCACAGATACGCAGTATTTT. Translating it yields CASSRGARGTDTQYF. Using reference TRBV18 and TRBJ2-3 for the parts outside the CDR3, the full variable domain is NAGVMQNPRHLVRRRGQEARLRCSPMKGHSHVYWYRQLPEEGLKFMVYLQKENIIDESGMPKERFSAEFPKEGPSILRIQQVVRGDSAAYFCASSRGARGTDTQYFGPGTRLTVL.